A selection of T cell receptor beta chains follows, all from one sample in a study of blood T cell repertoires in COVID-19. Some clones are missing from TCRdb's copy, which holds only in-frame ones; the method was immunoSEQ multiplex PCR. This table has 240,000 or so clones, roughly 80% appearing once. Sequencing input: peripheral blood. These TCRs come from a woman of 80 years or more with acute or convalescent COVID-19. CDR3s include the opening cysteine and the closing phenylalanine or tryptophan. The order of the fields is CDR3 length, V gene, J gene, clone size, D gene, CDR3 protein, CDR3 DNA. D genes are given only for firm matches. The listing skips clone size in some rows; elsewhere it reads once, few, many or a size class.

CDR3 length: 14; V gene: TRBV5-8; J gene: TRBJ1-1; clone size: once; D gene: .; CDR3 protein: CASSLSRQGFEAFF; CDR3 DNA: TGTGCCAGCAGCTTGAGCAGGCAGGGGTTTGAAGCTTTCTTT
CDR3 length: 14; V gene: TRBV5-4; J gene: TRBJ2-3; clone size: few; D gene: TRBD2; CDR3 protein: CASTERGSTDTQYF; CDR3 DNA: TGTGCCAGCACGGAGCGGGGGAGCACAGATACGCAGTATTTT
CDR3 length: 14; V gene: TRBV10-3; J gene: TRBJ1-2; clone size: .; D gene: .; CDR3 protein: CAAVARGPNYGYTF; CDR3 DNA: TGTGCCGCAGTCGCCAGGGGCCCTAACTATGGCTACACCTTC
CDR3 length: 15; V gene: TRBV4-1; J gene: TRBJ1-4; clone size: .; D gene: .; CDR3 protein: CASSLSSVRGEKLFF; CDR3 DNA: TGCGCCAGCAGCCTAAGCAGCGTCAGGGGTGAAAAACTGTTTTTT
CDR3 length: 16; V gene: TRBV7-9; J gene: TRBJ1-1; clone size: .; D gene: .; CDR3 protein: CASSPRQVEANTEAFF; CDR3 DNA: TGTGCCAGCAGCCCTCGACAGGTAGAAGCGAACACTGAAGCTTTCTTT
CDR3 length: 16; V gene: TRBV5-6; J gene: TRBJ1-4; clone size: .; D gene: .; CDR3 protein: CASSTLGGLTNEKLFF; CDR3 DNA: TGTGCCAGCAGCACCCTTGGCGGGCTAACTAATGAAAAACTGTTTTTT
CDR3 length: 14; V gene: TRBV23-1; J gene: TRBJ2-2; clone size: .; D gene: .; CDR3 protein: CASSLNRDTGELFF; CDR3 DNA: TGCGCCAGCAGTTTAAACAGGGATACCGGGGAGCTGTTTTTT
CDR3 length: 14; V gene: TRBV5-8; J gene: TRBJ1-2; clone size: .; D gene: TRBD1; CDR3 protein: CASSLDRGYYGYTF; CDR3 DNA: TGTGCCAGCAGCTTGGACAGGGGGTACTATGGCTACACCTTC
CDR3 length: 14; V gene: TRBV5-8; J gene: TRBJ1-3; clone size: .; D gene: .; CDR3 protein: CASSRRGPGNTIYF; CDR3 DNA: TGTGCCAGCAGCAGGAGAGGTCCTGGAAACACCATATATTTT
CDR3 length: 14; V gene: TRBV5-6; J gene: TRBJ1-2; clone size: .; D gene: TRBD1; CDR3 protein: CASSLQTGLVGYTF; CDR3 DNA: TGTGCCAGCAGCTTGCAGACAGGGCTGGTTGGCTACACCTTC
CDR3 length: 15; V gene: TRBV10-1; J gene: TRBJ1-5; clone size: .; D gene: .; CDR3 protein: CANPKETENNQPQHF; CDR3 DNA: TGCGCCAACCCGAAAGAGACAGAGAACAATCAGCCCCAGCATTTT
CDR3 length: 16; V gene: TRBV5-1; J gene: TRBJ2-7; clone size: .; D gene: .; CDR3 protein: CASSLVATGGFNEQYF; CDR3 DNA: TGCGCCAGCAGCTTGGTTGCAACAGGTGGCTTTAACGAGCAGTACTTC
CDR3 length: 14; V gene: TRBV5-4; J gene: TRBJ2-7; clone size: .; D gene: .; CDR3 protein: CASSRGAGTYEQYF; CDR3 DNA: TGTGCCAGCAGCCGTGGGGCAGGAACCTACGAGCAGTACTTC
CDR3 length: 17; V gene: TRBV3-1/TRBV3-2; J gene: TRBJ2-7; clone size: .; D gene: .; CDR3 protein: CASSQDRGSGPSYEQYF; CDR3 DNA: TGTGCCAGCAGCCAAGATAGGGGAAGCGGGCCCTCCTACGAGCAGTACTTC
CDR3 length: 13; V gene: TRBV28; J gene: TRBJ1-1; clone size: .; D gene: .; CDR3 protein: CASSLTGNTEAFF; CDR3 DNA: TGTGCCAGCAGTCTCACAGGGAACACTGAAGCTTTCTTT
CDR3 length: 14; V gene: TRBV6-5; J gene: TRBJ2-2; clone size: .; D gene: TRBD1; CDR3 protein: CASRPAGTVGELFF; CDR3 DNA: TGTGCCAGCAGACCTGCCGGGACAGTCGGGGAGCTGTTTTTT
CDR3 length: 11; V gene: TRBV12-3/TRBV12-4; J gene: TRBJ2-7; clone size: .; D gene: .; CDR3 protein: CASSFQSEQYF; CDR3 DNA: TGTGCCAGCAGTTTTCAATCCGAGCAGTACTTC
CDR3 length: 15; V gene: TRBV6-5; J gene: TRBJ1-2; clone size: .; D gene: .; CDR3 protein: CASSQKYRASSGYTF; CDR3 DNA: TGTGCCAGCAGTCAAAAGTACAGGGCATCTAGCGGCTACACCTTC
CDR3 length: 15; V gene: TRBV7-3; J gene: TRBJ2-3; clone size: .; D gene: TRBD2; CDR3 protein: CASRPDGGAGDTQYF; CDR3 DNA: TGTGCCAGCAGACCCGACGGGGGGGCCGGTGATACGCAGTATTTT
CDR3 length: 14; V gene: TRBV28; J gene: TRBJ1-3; clone size: .; D gene: .; CDR3 protein: CASDRGNSGNTIYF; CDR3 DNA: TGTGCCAGTGATAGGGGTAATTCTGGAAACACCATATATTTT
CDR3 length: 15; V gene: TRBV7-6; J gene: TRBJ1-5; clone size: .; D gene: .; CDR3 protein: CASSFSDNSNQPQHF; CDR3 DNA: TGTGCCAGCAGCTTTTCAGACAATAGCAATCAGCCCCAGCATTTT
CDR3 length: 13; V gene: TRBV28; J gene: TRBJ2-5; clone size: .; D gene: .; CDR3 protein: CASGSGLREAQYF; CDR3 DNA: TGTGCCAGTGGAAGTGGATTAAGAGAGGCCCAGTACTTC
CDR3 length: 14; V gene: TRBV2; J gene: TRBJ2-1; clone size: .; D gene: .; CDR3 protein: CASSPRVVQNEQFF; CDR3 DNA: TGTGCTTCTTCCCCGAGGGTAGTTCAGAATGAGCAGTTCTTC
CDR3 length: 17; V gene: TRBV7-3; J gene: TRBJ2-1; clone size: .; D gene: TRBD1; CDR3 protein: CASSSKPGQGPHNEQFF; CDR3 DNA: TGTGCCAGCAGCTCAAAACCGGGACAGGGTCCACACAATGAGCAGTTCTTC
CDR3 length: 13; V gene: TRBV28; J gene: TRBJ2-3; clone size: once; D gene: TRBD1; CDR3 protein: CASRRQGADTQYF; CDR3 DNA: TGTGCCAGCAGACGACAGGGTGCAGATACGCAGTATTTT
CDR3 length: 14; V gene: TRBV28; J gene: TRBJ1-1; clone size: .; D gene: TRBD1; CDR3 protein: CASTGTGGNTEAFF; CDR3 DNA: TGTGCCAGTACCGGGACAGGGGGGAACACTGAAGCTTTCTTT
CDR3 length: 14; V gene: TRBV7-9; J gene: TRBJ2-2; clone size: .; D gene: .; CDR3 protein: CASSLDRNTGELFF; CDR3 DNA: TGTGCCAGCAGCTTAGACAGAAACACCGGGGAGCTGTTTTTT
CDR3 length: 13; V gene: TRBV5-6; J gene: TRBJ1-4; clone size: .; D gene: TRBD1; CDR3 protein: CASSLVGQGKLFF; CDR3 DNA: TGTGCCAGCAGCTTGGTGGGACAGGGGAAGCTGTTTTTT
CDR3 length: 15; V gene: TRBV5-6; J gene: TRBJ1-3; clone size: .; D gene: .; CDR3 protein: CASSGMEGPGNTIYF; CDR3 DNA: TGTGCCAGCAGCGGCATGGAGGGCCCTGGAAACACCATATATTTT
CDR3 length: 13; V gene: TRBV7-9; J gene: TRBJ1-5; clone size: .; D gene: .; CDR3 protein: CASSLGLDQPQHF; CDR3 DNA: TGTGCCAGCAGCTTAGGTCTCGATCAGCCCCAGCATTTT
CDR3 length: 14; V gene: TRBV29-1; J gene: TRBJ1-2; clone size: .; D gene: TRBD1; CDR3 protein: CSVDSGTGLYGYTF; CDR3 DNA: TGCAGCGTTGATTCCGGGACAGGGCTCTATGGCTACACCTTC
CDR3 length: 16; V gene: TRBV18; J gene: TRBJ1-6; clone size: .; D gene: TRBD1; CDR3 protein: CASSPGQGISNSPLHF; CDR3 DNA: TGTGCCAGCTCACCGGGACAGGGGATTTCTAATTCACCCCTCCACTTT
CDR3 length: 12; V gene: TRBV5-5; J gene: TRBJ1-2; clone size: .; D gene: .; CDR3 protein: CASSFSSYGYTF; CDR3 DNA: TGTGCCAGCAGCTTTTCCAGCTATGGCTACACCTTC
CDR3 length: 15; V gene: TRBV5-4; J gene: TRBJ2-3; clone size: .; D gene: .; CDR3 protein: CASSLGGRVGDTQYF; CDR3 DNA: TGTGCCAGCAGCTTGGGGGGCAGGGTCGGGGATACGCAGTATTTT
CDR3 length: 15; V gene: TRBV5-1; J gene: TRBJ2-5; clone size: once; D gene: .; CDR3 protein: CASSLAGQLQETQYF; CDR3 DNA: TGCGCCAGCTCGCTGGCGGGCCAGCTCCAAGAGACCCAGTACTTC
CDR3 length: 11; V gene: TRBV19; J gene: TRBJ1-2; clone size: .; D gene: .; CDR3 protein: CASSIASGYTF; CDR3 DNA: TGTGCCAGTAGTATCGCCAGTGGCTACACCTTC
CDR3 length: 19; V gene: TRBV14; J gene: TRBJ1-1; clone size: .; D gene: TRBD1; CDR3 protein: CASSQRGARQGARNTEAFF; CDR3 DNA: TGTGCCAGCAGCCAACGGGGAGCCAGACAGGGGGCTCGAAACACTGAAGCTTTCTTT
CDR3 length: 17; V gene: TRBV2; J gene: TRBJ2-1; clone size: .; D gene: .; CDR3 protein: CASSEARGTPSIHPPFF; CDR3 DNA: TGTGCCAGCAGTGAAGCCCGGGGGACTCCTTCGATCCATCCCCCGTTCTTC
CDR3 length: 19; V gene: TRBV4-2; J gene: TRBJ2-1; clone size: .; D gene: TRBD2; CDR3 protein: CASSQDEDAAGGAGNEQFF; CDR3 DNA: TGTGCCAGCAGCCAAGATGAGGATGCGGCCGGGGGGGCTGGGAATGAGCAGTTCTTC
CDR3 length: 16; V gene: TRBV18; J gene: TRBJ2-1; clone size: few; D gene: .; CDR3 protein: CASSPSNRESYNEQFF; CDR3 DNA: TGTGCCAGCTCACCGTCAAACCGGGAATCCTACAATGAGCAGTTCTTC
CDR3 length: 16; V gene: TRBV7-8; J gene: TRBJ1-5; clone size: .; D gene: .; CDR3 protein: CASSLGGLLSNQPQHF; CDR3 DNA: TGTGCCAGCAGCTTAGGGGGACTTCTTAGCAATCAGCCCCAGCATTTT
CDR3 length: 14; V gene: TRBV7-3; J gene: TRBJ1-6; clone size: .; D gene: TRBD1; CDR3 protein: CASSLGQSNSPLHF; CDR3 DNA: TGTGCCAGCAGCCTGGGACAGTCCAATTCACCCCTCCACTTT
CDR3 length: 15; V gene: TRBV5-4; J gene: TRBJ2-1; clone size: .; D gene: .; CDR3 protein: CASSLGGGAYNEQFF; CDR3 DNA: TGTGCCAGCAGCTTGGGGGGCGGGGCCTACAATGAGCAGTTCTTC
CDR3 length: 11; V gene: TRBV19; J gene: TRBJ1-1; clone size: once; D gene: .; CDR3 protein: CASSMGREAFF; CDR3 DNA: TGTGCCAGTAGTATGGGCCGGGAGGCTTTCTTT
CDR3 length: 13; V gene: TRBV5-6; J gene: TRBJ1-2; clone size: .; D gene: TRBD1; CDR3 protein: CASRNRDRGGYTF; CDR3 DNA: TGTGCCAGCAGGAACCGGGACAGGGGCGGCTACACCTTC